What follows is one TCR beta chain and its context. This sample is part of a study of blood T cell repertoires in COVID-19. Across the study: Samples representing acute and convalescent COVID-19 were sourced from the United States, Italy and Spain. Sources were T cells, B-cell-depleted T cells, or PBMCs; the material itself was cDNA or gDNA.

The CDR3 is 16 residues long. Per the germline V gene, CDR1 is MNHNS and CDR2 is SASEGT. V gave up 4 bases and J gave up 1 base; unmatched junction bases: 5. In the study's own analysis: By means of reference gene primer amplification, nucleated cell counts were estimated. Some clones are missing from TCRdb's copy, which holds only in-frame ones; the method was immunoSEQ multiplex PCR. V and J calls plus clone size are reproduced from that table; the DNA served to infer D and trimming. Among about 170,000 clones listed, 83% were seen once. The chain recombines TRBV6-1 with TRBJ2-1; TRBD2 matches 9 bases. The sample was peripheral blood. This sequence originates from a woman of 80 years or more with acute or convalescent COVID-19. CDR3 sequence (DNA): TGTGCCAGCAGTGCTTCGGGACTAGCATCCTACAATGAGCAGTTCTTC. This sequence encodes CASSASGLASYNEQFF.